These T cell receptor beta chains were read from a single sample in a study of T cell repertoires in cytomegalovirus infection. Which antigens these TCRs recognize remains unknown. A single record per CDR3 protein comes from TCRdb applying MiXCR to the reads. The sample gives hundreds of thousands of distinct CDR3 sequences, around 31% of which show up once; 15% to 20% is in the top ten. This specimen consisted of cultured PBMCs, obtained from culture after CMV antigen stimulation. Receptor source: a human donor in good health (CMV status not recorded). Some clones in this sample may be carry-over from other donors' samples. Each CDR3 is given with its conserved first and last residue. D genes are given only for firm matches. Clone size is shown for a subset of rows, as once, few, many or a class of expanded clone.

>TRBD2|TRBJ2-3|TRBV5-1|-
CASSHGLAGLTDTQYF
TGCGCCAGCAGCCACGGACTAGCGGGCCTCACAGATACGCAGTATTTT
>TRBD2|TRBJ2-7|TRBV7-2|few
CASTPSGRIPHEQYF
TGTGCCAGCACCCCTAGCGGGAGGATACCCCACGAGCAGTACTTC
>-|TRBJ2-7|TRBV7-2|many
CASSPSPGDYEQYF
TGTGCCAGCAGCCCATCCCCGGGAGACTACGAGCAGTACTTC
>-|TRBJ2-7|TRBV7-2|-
CASSLSVGSDEQYF
TGTGCCAGCAGCTTATCCGTAGGATCTGACGAGCAGTACTTC
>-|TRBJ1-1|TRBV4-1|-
CASSPNPGIMNTEAFF
TGCGCCAGCAGCCCGAACCCAGGGATCATGAACACTGAAGCTTTCTTT
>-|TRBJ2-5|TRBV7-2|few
CASSPSLGARRETQYF
TGTGCCAGCAGCCCGAGTCTAGGGGCAAGACGAGAGACCCAGTACTTC
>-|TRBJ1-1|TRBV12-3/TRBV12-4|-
CASSTQGTGTEAFF
TGTGCCAGCAGCACCCAGGGGACGGGCACTGAAGCTTTCTTT
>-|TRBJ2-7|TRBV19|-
CASDSGNGVYEQYF
TGTGCCAGTGATTCCGGGAACGGAGTATACGAGCAGTACTTC
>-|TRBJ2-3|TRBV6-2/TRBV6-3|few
CASSYGVSPRTDTQYF
TGTGCCAGCAGTTACGGGGTTAGCCCCCGGACAGATACGCAGTATTTT
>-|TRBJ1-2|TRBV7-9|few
CASSPVRGYGYTF
TGTGCCAGCAGCCCTGTTCGGGGGTATGGCTACACCTTC
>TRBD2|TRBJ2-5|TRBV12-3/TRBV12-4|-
CASSSPAGGPMETQYF
TGTGCCAGCAGTTCCCCAGCGGGGGGGCCAATGGAGACCCAGTACTTC
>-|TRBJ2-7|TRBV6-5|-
CASSWVAGPTEQYF
TGTGCCAGCAGTTGGGTTGCGGGACCGACCGAGCAGTACTTC
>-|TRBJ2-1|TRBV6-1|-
CASRGVGGDRTPYNEQFF
TGTGCCAGCAGGGGAGTGGGGGGAGACAGGACACCATACAATGAGCAGTTCTTC
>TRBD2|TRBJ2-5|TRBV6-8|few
CASILAGVGTQYF
TGTGCCAGCATCCTAGCGGGGGTGGGGACCCAGTACTTC
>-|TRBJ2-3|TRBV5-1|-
CASSPFPGGHTDTQYF
TGCGCCAGCAGCCCCTTTCCGGGGGGCCACACAGATACGCAGTATTTT
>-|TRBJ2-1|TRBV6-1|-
CASSVSLTGARDNEQFF
TGTGCCAGCAGTGTCTCCCTGACGGGTGCAAGGGACAATGAGCAGTTCTTC
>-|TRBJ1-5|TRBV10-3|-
CAISATNSNQPQHF
TGTGCCATCAGTGCGACAAACAGCAATCAGCCCCAGCATTTT
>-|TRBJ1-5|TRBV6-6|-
CASSYSGSNQPQHF
TGTGCCAGCAGTTACTCAGGCAGCAATCAGCCCCAGCATTTT
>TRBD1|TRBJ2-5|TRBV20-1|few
CSATGTGYQETQYF
TGCAGTGCTACGGGGACAGGCTACCAAGAGACCCAGTACTTC
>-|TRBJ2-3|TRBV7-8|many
CASSPTDTDTQYF
TGTGCCAGCAGCCCCACAGACACAGATACGCAGTATTTT
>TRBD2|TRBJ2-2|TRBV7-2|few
CASSLRVGRAYTGELFF
TGTGCCAGCAGTCTCAGGGTGGGGAGGGCTTACACCGGGGAGCTGTTTTTT
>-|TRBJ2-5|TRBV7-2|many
CASSLGAVGETQYF
TGTGCCAGCAGCTTAGGGGCAGTTGGGGAGACCCAGTACTTC
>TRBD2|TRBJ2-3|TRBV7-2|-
CASSWLADFTDTQYF
TGTGCCAGCAGCTGGCTAGCGGACTTCACAGATACGCAGTATTTT
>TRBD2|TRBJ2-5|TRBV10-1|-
CASSELLAGVQETQYF
TGCGCCAGCAGTGAGCTACTAGCGGGAGTCCAAGAGACCCAGTACTTC
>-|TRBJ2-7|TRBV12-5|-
CASGLVLSGYEQYF
TGTGCTAGTGGTTTGGTATTATCAGGGTACGAGCAGTACTTC
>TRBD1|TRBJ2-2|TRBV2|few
CASTGTGAGELFF
TGTGCCAGCACGGGGACAGGGGCCGGGGAGCTGTTTTTT
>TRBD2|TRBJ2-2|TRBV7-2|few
CASSFTSGTTGELFF
TGTGCCAGCAGCTTCACTAGCGGGACCACCGGGGAGCTGTTTTTT
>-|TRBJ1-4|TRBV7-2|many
CASSLGGGGANEKLFF
TGTGCCAGCAGCTTGGGGGGCGGGGGAGCTAATGAAAAACTGTTTTTT
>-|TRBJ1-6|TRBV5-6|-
CASSSDAWWNSPLHF
TGTGCCAGCAGCTCGGACGCCTGGTGGAATTCACCCCTCCACTTT
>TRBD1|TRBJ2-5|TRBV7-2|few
CASSPDRGLETQYF
TGTGCCAGCAGCCCAGACAGGGGCCTGGAGACCCAGTACTTC
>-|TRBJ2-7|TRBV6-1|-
CASSETRALGQYF
TGTGCCAGCAGTGAGACCAGGGCTCTCGGGCAGTACTTC
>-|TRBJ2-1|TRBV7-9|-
CASSLGLSPGSLVDEQFF
TGTGCCAGCAGCTTAGGCTTATCCCCCGGATCCTTGGTTGATGAGCAGTTCTTC
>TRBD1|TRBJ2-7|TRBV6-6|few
CASSVREGGQGTYEQYF
TGTGCCAGCAGTGTGAGAGAGGGGGGACAGGGAACCTACGAGCAGTACTTC
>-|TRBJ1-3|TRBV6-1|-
CASSPGPISGNTIYF
TGTGCCAGCAGTCCGGGACCGATCTCTGGAAACACCATATATTTT
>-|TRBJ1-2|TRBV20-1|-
CSARVRIKGYGYTF
TGCAGTGCTAGAGTACGGATCAAAGGCTATGGCTACACCTTC
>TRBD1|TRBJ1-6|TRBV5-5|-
CASSKDRRGNSPLHF
TGTGCCAGCAGCAAGGACAGGCGGGGGAATTCACCGCTCCACTTT
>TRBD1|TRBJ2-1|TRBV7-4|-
CASSLGQGANLDEQFF
TGTGCCAGCAGCTTAGGACAGGGGGCAAATCTCGATGAGCAGTTCTTC
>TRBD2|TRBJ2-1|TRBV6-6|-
CASSFLPKREWRNEQFF
TGTGCCAGCAGTTTTCTCCCTAAGCGGGAGTGGCGCAATGAGCAGTTCTTC
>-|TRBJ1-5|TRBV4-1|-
CASSQDFGSFPQHF
TGCGCCAGCAGCCAAGACTTCGGTTCTTTTCCCCAGCATTTT
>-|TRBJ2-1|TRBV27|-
CASSLQGDSEFF
TGTGCCAGCAGTCTGCAGGGGGACTCCGAGTTCTTC
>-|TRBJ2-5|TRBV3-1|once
CASSQDLGTHQETQYF
TGTGCCAGCAGCCAAGATTTAGGGACCCACCAAGAGACCCAGTACTTC
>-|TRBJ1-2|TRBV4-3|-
CASSQEGGDGYTF
TGCGCCAGCAGCCAAGAAGGGGGGGATGGCTACACCTTC
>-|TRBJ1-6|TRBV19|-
CASSGDSGDYSPLHF
TGTGCCAGTAGTGGCGATTCGGGGGACTATTCACCCCTCCACTTT
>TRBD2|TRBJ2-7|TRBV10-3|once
CAISERGLAWYEQYF
TGTGCCATCAGTGAAAGGGGACTAGCGTGGTACGAGCAGTACTTC
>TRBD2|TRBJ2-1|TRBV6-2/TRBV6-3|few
CASRGLGPSSYNEQFF
TGTGCCAGCAGAGGACTAGGACCCAGCTCCTACAATGAGCAGTTCTTC